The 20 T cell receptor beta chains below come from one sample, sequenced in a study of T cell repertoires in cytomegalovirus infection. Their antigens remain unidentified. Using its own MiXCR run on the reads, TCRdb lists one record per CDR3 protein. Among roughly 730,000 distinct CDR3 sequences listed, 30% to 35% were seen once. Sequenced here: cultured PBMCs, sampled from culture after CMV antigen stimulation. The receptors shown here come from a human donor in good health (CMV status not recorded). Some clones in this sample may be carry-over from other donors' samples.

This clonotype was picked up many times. For the CDR3, the DNA is TGTGCCAGCAGCACGGGACCAGAAGAGACCCAGTACTTC. Translating gives CASSTGPEETQYF. The V and J genes are TRBV7-2 and TRBJ2-5; D tentatively reads TRBD1 or TRBD2 (5 bases each). V gave up 5 bases and J gave up 3 bases, with 10 bases separating them. CDR3 length: 13 amino acids. Looked up from germline, CDR1 is SGHTA and CDR2 is FQGNSA.

CDR3 residues: CASSRRTRYEQFF. CDR3 nucleotide sequence: TGTGCCAGCAGCCGTAGGACTAGGTATGAGCAGTTCTTC. The gene calls are TRBV7-9 and TRBJ2-1, with 7 bases matching TRBD2. The junction had 6 bases not matched to a gene; V was cut back by 5 bases and J by 8 bases. This CDR3 has 13 amino acids. Germline assignment: CDR1 SEHNR and CDR2 FQNEAQ (reference sequence).

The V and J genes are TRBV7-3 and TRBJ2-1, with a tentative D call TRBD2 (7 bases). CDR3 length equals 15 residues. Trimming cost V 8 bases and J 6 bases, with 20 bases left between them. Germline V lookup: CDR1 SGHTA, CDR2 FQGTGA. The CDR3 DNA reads TGTGCCAGCCAACCTGGGGGGGGCGTACTCAATGAGCAGTTCTTC. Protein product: CASQPGGGVLNEQFF.

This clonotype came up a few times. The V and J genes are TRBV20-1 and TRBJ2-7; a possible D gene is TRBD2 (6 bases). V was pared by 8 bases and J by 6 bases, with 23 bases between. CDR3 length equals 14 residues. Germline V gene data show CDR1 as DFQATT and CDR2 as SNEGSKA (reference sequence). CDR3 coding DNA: TGCAGTCCGCTGAGGAAGTGGAGGGGCGGCGAGCAGTACTTC. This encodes CSPLRKWRGGEQYF.

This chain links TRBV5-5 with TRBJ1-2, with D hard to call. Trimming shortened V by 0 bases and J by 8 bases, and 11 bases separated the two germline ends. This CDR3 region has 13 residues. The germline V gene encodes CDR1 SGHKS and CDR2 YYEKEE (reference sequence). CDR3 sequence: CASSLEGVSGYTF. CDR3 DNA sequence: TGTGCCAGCAGCTTGGAGGGAGTCAGCGGCTACACCTTC.

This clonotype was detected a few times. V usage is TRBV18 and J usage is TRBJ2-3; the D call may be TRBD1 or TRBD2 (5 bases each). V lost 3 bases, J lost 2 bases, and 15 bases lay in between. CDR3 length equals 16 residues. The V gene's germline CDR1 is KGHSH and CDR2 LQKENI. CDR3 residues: CASSPGTSPHTDTQYF. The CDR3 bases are TGTGCCAGCTCACCTGGGACGTCACCCCACACAGATACGCAGTATTTT.

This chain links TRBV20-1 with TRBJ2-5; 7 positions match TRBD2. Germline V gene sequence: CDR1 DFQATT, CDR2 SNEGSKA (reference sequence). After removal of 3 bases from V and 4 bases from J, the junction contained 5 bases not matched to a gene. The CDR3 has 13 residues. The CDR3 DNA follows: TGCAGTGCTAGGGGGGGGGGAGCAGAGACCCAGTACTTC. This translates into CSARGGGAETQYF.

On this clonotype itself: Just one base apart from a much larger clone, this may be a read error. This CDR3 is CDSSLVGTGGELFF. The CDR3 DNA sequence: TGTGACAGCAGCTTAGTGGGCACCGGCGGGGAGCTGTTTTTT. This sequence joins TRBV7-2 and TRBJ2-2; D not resolved. CDR1 and CDR2 (germline): SGHTA, FQGNSA. This CDR3 comprises 14 residues.

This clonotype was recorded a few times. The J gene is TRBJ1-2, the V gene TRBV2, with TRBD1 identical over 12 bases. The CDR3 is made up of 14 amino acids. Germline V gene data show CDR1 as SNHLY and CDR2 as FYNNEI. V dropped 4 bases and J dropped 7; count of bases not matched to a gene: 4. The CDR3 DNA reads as TGTGCCAGCAGTGCCGGGACAGGGGGCGTTGGCTACACCTTC. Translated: CASSAGTGGVGYTF.

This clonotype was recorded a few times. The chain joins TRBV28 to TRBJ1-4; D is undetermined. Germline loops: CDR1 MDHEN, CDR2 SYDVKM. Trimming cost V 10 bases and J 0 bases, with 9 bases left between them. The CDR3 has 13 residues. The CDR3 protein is CATRVSTNEKLFF. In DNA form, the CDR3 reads TGTGCCACCCGAGTGTCAACTAATGAAAAACTGTTTTTT.

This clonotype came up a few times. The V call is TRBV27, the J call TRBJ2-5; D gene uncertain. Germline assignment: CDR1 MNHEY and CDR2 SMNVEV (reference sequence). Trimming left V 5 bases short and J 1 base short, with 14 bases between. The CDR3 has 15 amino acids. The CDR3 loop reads CASSRNSHPQETQYF. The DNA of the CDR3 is TGTGCCAGCAGTAGGAACTCACACCCCCAAGAGACCCAGTACTTC.

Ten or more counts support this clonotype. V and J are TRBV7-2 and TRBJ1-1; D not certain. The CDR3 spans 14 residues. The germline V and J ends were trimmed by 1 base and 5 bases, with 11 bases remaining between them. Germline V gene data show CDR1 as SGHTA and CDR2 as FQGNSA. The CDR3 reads CASSLGRMGTEAFF. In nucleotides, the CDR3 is TGTGCCAGCAGCTTAGGCCGAATGGGGACTGAAGCTTTCTTT.

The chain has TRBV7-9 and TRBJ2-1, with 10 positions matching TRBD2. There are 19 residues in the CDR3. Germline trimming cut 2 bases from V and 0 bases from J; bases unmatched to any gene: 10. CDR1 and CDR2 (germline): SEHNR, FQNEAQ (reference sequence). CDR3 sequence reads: CASSLTTSGTLRSYNEQFF. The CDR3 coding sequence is TGTGCCAGCAGCTTAACTACTAGCGGGACCCTCCGCTCCTACAATGAGCAGTTCTTC.

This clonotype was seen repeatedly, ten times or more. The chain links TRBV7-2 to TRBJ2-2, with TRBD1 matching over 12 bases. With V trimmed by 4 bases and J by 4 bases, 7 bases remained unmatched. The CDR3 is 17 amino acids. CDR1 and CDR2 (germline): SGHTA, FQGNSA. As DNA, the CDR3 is TGTGCCAGCAGCTGGCGGGGACAGGGGGCAATCACCGGGGAGCTGTTTTTT. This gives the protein CASSWRGQGAITGELFF.

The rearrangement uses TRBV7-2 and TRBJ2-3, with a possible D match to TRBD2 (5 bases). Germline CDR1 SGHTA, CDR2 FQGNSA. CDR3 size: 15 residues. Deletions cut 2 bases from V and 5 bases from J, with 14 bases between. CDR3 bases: TGTGCCAGCAGCTTAAGAGGGCTAGTGGGAGATACGCAGTATTTT. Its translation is CASSLRGLVGDTQYF.

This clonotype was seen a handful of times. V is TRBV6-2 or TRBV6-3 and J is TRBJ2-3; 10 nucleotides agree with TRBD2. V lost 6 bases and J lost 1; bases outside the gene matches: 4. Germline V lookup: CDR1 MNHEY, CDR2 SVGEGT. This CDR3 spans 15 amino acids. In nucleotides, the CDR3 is TGTGCCAGCAGCCACGGGACTAGCGGCACAGATACGCAGTATTTT. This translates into CASSHGTSGTDTQYF.

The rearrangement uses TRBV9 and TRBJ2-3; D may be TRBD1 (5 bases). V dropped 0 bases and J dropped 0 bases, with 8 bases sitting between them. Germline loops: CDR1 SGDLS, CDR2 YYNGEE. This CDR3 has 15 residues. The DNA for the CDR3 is TGTGCCAGCAGCGTAGCCAGGGCAAGCACAGATACGCAGTATTTT. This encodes CASSVARASTDTQYF. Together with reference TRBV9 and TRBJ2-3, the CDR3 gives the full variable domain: DSGVTQTPKHLITATGQRVTLRCSPRSGDLSVYWYQQSLDQGLQFLIQYYNGEERAKGNILERFSAQQFPDLHSELNLSSLELGDSALYFCASSVARASTDTQYFGPGTRLTVL.

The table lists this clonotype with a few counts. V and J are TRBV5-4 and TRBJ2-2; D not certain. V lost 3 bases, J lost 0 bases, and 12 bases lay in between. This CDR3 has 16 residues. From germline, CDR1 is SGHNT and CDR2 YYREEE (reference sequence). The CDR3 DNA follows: TGTGCCAGCAGCTCTACTCGAGCAGCGAACACCGGGGAGCTGTTTTTT. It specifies CASSSTRAANTGELFF.

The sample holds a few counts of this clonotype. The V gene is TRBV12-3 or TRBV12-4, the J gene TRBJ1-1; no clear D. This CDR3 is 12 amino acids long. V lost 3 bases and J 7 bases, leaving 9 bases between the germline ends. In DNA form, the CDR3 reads TGTGCCAGCAGTTTTGGGTCGGTTGAAGCTTTCTTT. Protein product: CASSFGSVEAFF.

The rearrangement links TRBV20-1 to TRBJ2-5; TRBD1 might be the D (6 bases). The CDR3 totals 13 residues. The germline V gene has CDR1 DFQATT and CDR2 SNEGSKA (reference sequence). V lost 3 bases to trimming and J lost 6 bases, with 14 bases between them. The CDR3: CSARVQGTQTQYF. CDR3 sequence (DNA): TGCAGTGCTAGGGTGCAGGGGACGCAGACCCAGTACTTC.